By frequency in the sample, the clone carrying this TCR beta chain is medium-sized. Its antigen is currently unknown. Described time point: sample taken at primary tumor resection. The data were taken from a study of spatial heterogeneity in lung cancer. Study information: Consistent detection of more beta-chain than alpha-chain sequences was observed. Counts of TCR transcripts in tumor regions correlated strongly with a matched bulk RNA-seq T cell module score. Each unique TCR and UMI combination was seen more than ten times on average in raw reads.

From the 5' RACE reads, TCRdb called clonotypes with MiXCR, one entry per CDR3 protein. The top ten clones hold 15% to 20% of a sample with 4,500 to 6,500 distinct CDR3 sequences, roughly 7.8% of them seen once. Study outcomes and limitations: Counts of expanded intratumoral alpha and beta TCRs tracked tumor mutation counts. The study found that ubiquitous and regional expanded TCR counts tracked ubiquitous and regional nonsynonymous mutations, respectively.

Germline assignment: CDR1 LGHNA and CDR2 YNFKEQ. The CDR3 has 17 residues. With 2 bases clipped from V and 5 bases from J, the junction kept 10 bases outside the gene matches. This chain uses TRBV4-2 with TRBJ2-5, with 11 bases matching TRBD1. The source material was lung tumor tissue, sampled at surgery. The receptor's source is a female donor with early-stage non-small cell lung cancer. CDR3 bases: TGTGCCAGCAGCCAACCTGACCCCGGGACAGGGGGTGAGACCCAGTACTTC. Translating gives CASSQPDPGTGGETQYF.